The 24 T cell receptor beta chains in this list originate from one sample, sequenced in a study of low-dose radiotherapy and immunotherapy resistance in tumors. With TRAV- and TRBV-specific primers, first-strand cDNA was made, covering the alpha and beta chains. TCR amplification ran roughly 21 PCR cycles using constant-region and V-primer adapter primers. TCRdb passed the reads through MiXCR, listing each CDR3 protein once. The repertoire holds under 15,000 distinct CDR3 sequences, roughly 60% seen once, with approximately 8% in the top ten. Receptors were obtained from a human donor with advanced metastatic prostate, ovarian, gallbladder or colorectal cancer (not recorded which). This table probably holds off-target reads from a library built for another chain.

V and J are TRBV24-1 and TRBJ1-6, with 10 nucleotides matching TRBD1. CDR1 is KGHDR and CDR2 is SFDVKD in the germline V gene. V lost 2 bases and J lost 10; bases outside the gene matches: 7. This CDR3 comprises 16 residues. CDR3 sequence: CATSDSRQGASSPLHF. The CDR3 DNA is TGTGCCACCAGTGATTCGAGACAGGGGGCGAGCTCACCCCTCCACTTT.

V is TRBV7-2 and J is TRBJ2-1; 10 bases fit TRBD1. V lost 3 bases and J lost 4; bases outside the gene matches: 3. The CDR3 covers 15 residues. The germline gives CDR1 SGHTA, CDR2 FQGNSA. The CDR3 sequence is CASSFPGQGYNEQFF. The CDR3 nucleotides are TGTGCCAGCAGCTTCCCGGGACAGGGGTACAATGAGCAGTTCTTC.

The V call is TRBV29-1, the J call TRBJ2-6; TRBD1 matches 11 bases. This CDR3 has 16 residues. Germline V gene sequence: CDR1 SQVTM, CDR2 ANQGSEA. With 6 bases clipped from V and 4 bases from J, the junction kept 8 bases outside the gene matches. The CDR3 reads CSVRTGGAGGANVLTF. CDR3 in DNA: TGCAGCGTGCGGACAGGGGGCGCTGGGGGGGCCAACGTCCTGACTTTC.

V and J are TRBV4-2 and TRBJ2-7; D is undetermined. This CDR3 has 14 amino acids. V lost 0 bases and J 2 bases, leaving 8 bases between the germline ends. CDR1 and CDR2 (germline): LGHNA, YNFKEQ. The CDR3 spells CASSQEVHAYEQYF. Here the CDR3 DNA reads TGTGCCAGCAGCCAAGAAGTCCACGCCTACGAGCAGTACTTC.

This rearrangement joins TRBV4-3 to TRBJ2-2; 16 positions agree with TRBD2. CDR1 and CDR2 (germline): LGHNA, YSLEER. J lost 5 bases, V lost 1 base, and 4 bases had no gene match. This CDR3 is 18 amino acids long. The CDR3 here is CASSQAGLAGGRTGELFF. In DNA, the CDR3 is TGCGCCAGCAGCCAAGCGGGACTAGCGGGAGGGCGAACCGGGGAGCTGTTTTTT.

The rearrangement joins TRBV28 to TRBJ1-2; 7 bases agree with TRBD1. V trimming: 6 bases; J trimming: 8 bases; junction bases outside the gene matches: 12. The CDR3 is 14 amino acids. Germline V gene data show CDR1 as MDHEN and CDR2 as SYDVKM. The CDR3 loop reads CASRRGQSRVGYTF. CDR3 DNA sequence: TGTGCCAGCAGACGGGGACAGTCCAGGGTCGGCTACACCTTC.

This clonotype was detected only once. One end of the junction fails to match germline, which may point to a read error. The rearrangement links TRBV14 to TRBJ1-2; D call uncertain. Germline V lookup: CDR1 SGHDN, CDR2 FVKESK. The CDR3 length is 14 residues. The CDR3 protein is CASIQEDPNYGYTF. The CDR3 DNA reads as TGTGCCAGCATCCAAGAGGACCCGAACTATGGCTACACCTTC.

This clonotype was found once. This sequence joins TRBV6-2 or TRBV6-3 and TRBJ2-7; a weak D match, TRBD1 (5 bases). The germline V gene encodes CDR1 MNHEY and CDR2 SVGEGT. V dropped 6 bases and J dropped 13 bases, with 22 bases sitting between them. The CDR3 has 13 residues. The CDR3 bases are TGTGCCAGCAGCCCAATCGCGCGGCAGGGTGTATACTTC. Its translation is CASSPIARQGVYF.

This clonotype occurred a few times. The chain joins TRBV9 to TRBJ2-2; D is unresolved. The CDR3 contains 15 residues. Trimming took 0 bases from V and 9 from J, leaving 15 bases between them. Germline V lookup: CDR1 SGDLS, CDR2 YYNGEE. In DNA, the CDR3 is TGTGCCAGCAGCGTAGAGACGAAGACTCGACGGGAGCTGTTTTTT. This gives the protein CASSVETKTRRELFF.

This chain uses TRBV28 with TRBJ2-1; tentative D call: TRBD1 (5 bases). V was trimmed by 3 bases and J by 7 bases, leaving 10 bases between them. In germline, CDR1 is MDHEN, CDR2 SYDVKM. This CDR3 region has 13 residues. This chain's CDR3 is CASSLQGRNEQFF. The CDR3 DNA follows: TGTGCCAGCAGTTTGCAGGGCCGGAATGAGCAGTTCTTC.

The rearrangement uses TRBV21-1 and TRBJ2-1; the table's TRBD2 call for D was not verified on the DNA. TRBV21-1 is marked as a pseudogene. CDR3 length: 16 amino acids. The CDR3 coding sequence is TGTGCCAGCAGCAAACGGGGAGGGACGAGGATGAATGAGCAGTTCTTC. Encoded protein: CASSKRGGTRMNEQFF.

The rearrangement links TRBV27 to TRBJ2-5; D remains unclear. The CDR3 is made up of 14 amino acids. Trimming took 5 bases from V and 3 from J, leaving 13 bases between them. Germline V gene sequence: CDR1 MNHEY, CDR2 SMNVEV (reference sequence). The DNA of the CDR3 is TGTGCCAGCAGTCCACCTGGCCTAAAAGAGACCCAGTACTTC. This sequence encodes CASSPPGLKETQYF.

The rearrangement joins TRBV27 to TRBJ2-5, with D perhaps matching TRBD1 (5 bases). The ends were cut back, 0 bases at V and 4 bases at J, with 12 bases in the middle. This CDR3 is 15 amino acids long. From germline, CDR1 is MNHEY and CDR2 SMNVEV (reference sequence). CDR3 protein: CASSLSQGRVETQYF. CDR3 DNA: TGTGCCAGCAGTTTATCCCAGGGTAGGGTAGAGACCCAGTACTTC.

Here the CDR3 reads CASSLSPRETQYF. CDR3 nucleotide sequence: TGTGCCAGCAGTTTAAGCCCTAGGGAGACCCAGTACTTC. The V gene is TRBV12-3 or TRBV12-4, the J gene TRBJ2-5; no firm D call. V was trimmed by 2 bases and J by 5 bases, leaving 9 bases between them. This CDR3 is built from 13 residues.

This chain connects TRBV20-1 to TRBJ2-5, with 9 bases aligning to TRBD2. CDR1 and CDR2 (germline): DFQATT, SNEGSKA (reference sequence). There are 17 residues in the CDR3. Trimming took 4 bases from V and 5 from J; bases not matched to a gene: 17. Written as DNA, the CDR3 is TGCAGTGCTAAGCGTGGTCAGCGGGGGGCCCAGAGGGAGACCCAGTACTTC. The encoded protein is CSAKRGQRGAQRETQYF.

The chain employs TRBV12-3 or TRBV12-4 and TRBJ2-7, with D possibly being TRBD1 (5 bases). The CDR3 spans 14 residues. Trimming removed 6 bases from V and 4 bases from J, with 16 bases in between. Written as DNA, the CDR3 is TGTGCCAGCAGCCCGTGGGGCCGTTTGTACGAGCAGTACTTC. Translated, it gives CASSPWGRLYEQYF.

This sequence joins TRBV5-6 and TRBJ2-5; no reliable D call. The CDR3 is 14 amino acids. CDR1 and CDR2 from the germline V gene are SGHDT and YYEEEE. V gave up 1 base and J gave up 5 bases, with 12 bases separating them. The CDR3 nucleotides read TGTGCCAGCAGCTTGATGGGTTCCCCGGAGACCCAGTACTTC. Its protein product is CASSLMGSPETQYF.

This clonotype has only a few counts. In DNA, the CDR3 is TGTGCCAGCAGTTTAGAGGTCGGCACTGAAGCTTTCTTT. It specifies CASSLEVGTEAFF. The chain carries TRBV28 and TRBJ1-1; unclear D gene. The V gene lost 2 bases and the J gene lost 4 bases, with 8 bases spanning the gap. Germline CDR1 reads MDHEN; CDR2 reads SYDVKM. The CDR3 is made up of 13 amino acids.

CDR3 DNA: TGTGCCAGCAGTAAAAGCTGGGGGTCTCGCAATCAGCCCCAGCATTTT. Translation: CASSKSWGSRNQPQHF. V is TRBV27 and J is TRBJ1-5; possibly TRBD1 for D (5 bases). Germline V gives CDR1 MNHEY, CDR2 SMNVEV (reference sequence). The V and J ends lost 5 bases and 2 bases respectively, with 16 bases between them. CDR3 length: 16 residues.

The chain links TRBV18 to TRBJ2-1; D not resolved. From germline, CDR1 is KGHSH and CDR2 LQKENI. The CDR3 is made up of 17 amino acids. V shed 1 base and J shed 0 bases, with 13 bases lying between them. The CDR3 nucleotides read TGTGCCAGCTCACCACTTACAGCTTCGAGCTCCTACAATGAGCAGTTCTTC. This gives the protein CASSPLTASSSYNEQFF.

The chain carries TRBV12-5 and TRBJ2-7; 7 bases line up with TRBD1. Germline trimming cut 6 bases from V and 6 bases from J; bases unmatched to any gene: 20. Per germline, CDR1 LGHNT and CDR2 FRNRAP. The CDR3 is made up of 17 amino acids. This chain's CDR3 is CASGIRSTGYRPSEQYF. CDR3 sequence (DNA): TGTGCTAGTGGGATAAGATCGACAGGGTACCGCCCCAGCGAGCAGTACTTC.

The chain links TRBV5-5 to TRBJ1-1; a weak D match, TRBD1 (6 bases). CDR1 and CDR2 (germline): SGHKS, YYEKEE (reference sequence). The V and J ends lost 4 bases and 5 bases respectively, with 18 bases between them. The CDR3 length is 15 residues. The CDR3 sequence: CASSTIQGSATEAFF. The DNA of the CDR3 is TGTGCCAGCAGCACCATACAGGGAAGTGCGACTGAAGCTTTCTTT.

The sample holds a few counts of this clonotype. This chain connects TRBV6-2 or TRBV6-3 to TRBJ2-7; D is ambiguous. The V gene's germline CDR1 is MNHEY and CDR2 SVGEGT. The CDR3 consists of 15 residues. Between the trimmed V and J ends, which lost 5 bases and 2 bases, there was a span of 16 bases. The CDR3 DNA reads as TGTGCCAGCAGTGAAGAAGGTGGCGGACCCTACGAGCAGTACTTC. Translating gives CASSEEGGGPYEQYF.

The V gene is TRBV28, the J gene TRBJ2-3, with TRBD2 identical over 8 bases. Germline V CDR1 and CDR2: MDHEN, SYDVKM. The V segment lost 6 bases and the J segment 8 bases; nucleotides outside the gene matches: 16. This CDR3 has 16 amino acids. The CDR3 nucleotides read TGTGCCAGCAGCCTGGATGCGGGGGGCGCACAGGGTACGCAGTATTTT. It is translated as CASSLDAGGAQGTQYF.